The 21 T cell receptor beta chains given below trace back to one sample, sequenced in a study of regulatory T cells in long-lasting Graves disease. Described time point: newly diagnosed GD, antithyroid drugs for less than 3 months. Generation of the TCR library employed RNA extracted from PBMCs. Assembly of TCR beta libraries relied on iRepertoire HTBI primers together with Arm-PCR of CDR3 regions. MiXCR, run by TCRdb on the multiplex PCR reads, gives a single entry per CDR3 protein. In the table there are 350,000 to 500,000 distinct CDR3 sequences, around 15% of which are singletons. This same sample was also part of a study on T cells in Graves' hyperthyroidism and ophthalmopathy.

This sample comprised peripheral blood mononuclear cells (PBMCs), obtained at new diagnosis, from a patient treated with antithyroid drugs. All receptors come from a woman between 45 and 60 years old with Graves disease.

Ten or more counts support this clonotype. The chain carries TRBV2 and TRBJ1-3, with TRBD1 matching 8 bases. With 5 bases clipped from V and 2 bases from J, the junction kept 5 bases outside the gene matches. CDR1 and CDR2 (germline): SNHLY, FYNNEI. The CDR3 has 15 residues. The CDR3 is CASSSQGATGNTIYF. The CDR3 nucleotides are TGTGCCAGCAGTTCTCAGGGGGCGACTGGAAACACCATATATTTT. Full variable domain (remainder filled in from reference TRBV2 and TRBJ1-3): EPEVTQTPSHQVTQMGQEVILRCVPISNHLYFYWYRQILGQKVEFLVSFYNNEISEKSEIFDDQFSVERPDGSNFTLKIRSTKLEDSAMYFCASSSQGATGNTIYFGEGSWLTVV.

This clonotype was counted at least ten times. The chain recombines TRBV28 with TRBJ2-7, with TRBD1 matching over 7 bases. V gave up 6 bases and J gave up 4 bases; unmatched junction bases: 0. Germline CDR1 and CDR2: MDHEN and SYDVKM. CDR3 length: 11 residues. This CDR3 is CASRTGYEQYF. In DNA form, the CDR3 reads TGTGCCAGCAGGACAGGGTACGAGCAGTACTTC.

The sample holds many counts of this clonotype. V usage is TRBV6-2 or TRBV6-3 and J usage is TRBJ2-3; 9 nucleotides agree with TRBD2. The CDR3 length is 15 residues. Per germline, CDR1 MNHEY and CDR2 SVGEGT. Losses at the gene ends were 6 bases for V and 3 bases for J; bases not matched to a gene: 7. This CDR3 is CASRPLGLATDTQYF. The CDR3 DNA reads TGTGCCAGCAGACCTCTGGGACTAGCAACAGATACGCAGTATTTT.

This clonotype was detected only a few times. The CDR3 spells CASSQRSSRPTEAFF. The CDR3 DNA reads as TGCGCCAGCAGCCAAAGGTCGAGCAGGCCCACTGAAGCTTTCTTT. The chain has TRBV4-1 and TRBJ1-1; D is ambiguous. V lost 2 bases and J 4 bases, leaving 14 bases between the germline ends. The CDR3 has 15 residues. Per germline, CDR1 MGHRA and CDR2 YSYEKL.

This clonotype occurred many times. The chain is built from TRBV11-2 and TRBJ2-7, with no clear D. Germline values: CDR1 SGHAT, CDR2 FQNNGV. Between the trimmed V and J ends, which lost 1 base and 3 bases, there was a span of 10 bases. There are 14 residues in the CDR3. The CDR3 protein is CASSLAYKIYEQYF. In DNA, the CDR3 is TGTGCCAGCAGCTTAGCCTACAAGATCTACGAGCAGTACTTC.

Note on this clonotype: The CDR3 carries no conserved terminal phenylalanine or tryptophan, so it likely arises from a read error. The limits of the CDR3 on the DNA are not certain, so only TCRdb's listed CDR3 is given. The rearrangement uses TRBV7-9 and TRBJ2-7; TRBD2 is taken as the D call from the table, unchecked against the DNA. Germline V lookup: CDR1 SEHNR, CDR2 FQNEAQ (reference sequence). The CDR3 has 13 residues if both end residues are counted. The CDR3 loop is CASSPGTSGRVSL.

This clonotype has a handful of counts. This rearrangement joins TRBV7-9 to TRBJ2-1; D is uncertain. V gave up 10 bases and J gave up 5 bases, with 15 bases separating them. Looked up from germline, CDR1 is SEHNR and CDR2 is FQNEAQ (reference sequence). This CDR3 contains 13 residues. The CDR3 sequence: CATFRQANNEQFF. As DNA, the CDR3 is TGTGCCACCTTTAGGCAGGCAAACAATGAGCAGTTCTTC.

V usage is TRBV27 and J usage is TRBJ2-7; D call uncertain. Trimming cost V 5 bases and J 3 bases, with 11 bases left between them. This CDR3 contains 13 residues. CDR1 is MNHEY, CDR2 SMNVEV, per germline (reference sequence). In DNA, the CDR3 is TGTGCCAGCAGTCCTCGAGCACTCTACGAGCAGTACTTC. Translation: CASSPRALYEQYF.

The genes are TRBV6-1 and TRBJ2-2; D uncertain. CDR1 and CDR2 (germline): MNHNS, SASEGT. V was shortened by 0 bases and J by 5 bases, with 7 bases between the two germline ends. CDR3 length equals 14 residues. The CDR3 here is CASSEAGPTGELFF. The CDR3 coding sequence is TGTGCCAGCAGTGAAGCAGGTCCAACCGGGGAGCTGTTTTTT.

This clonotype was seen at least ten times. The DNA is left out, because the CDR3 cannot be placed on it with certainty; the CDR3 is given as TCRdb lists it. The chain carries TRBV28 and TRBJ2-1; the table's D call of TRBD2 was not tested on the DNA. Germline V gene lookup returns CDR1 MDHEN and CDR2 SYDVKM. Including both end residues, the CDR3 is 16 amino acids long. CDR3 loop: CASSSSTSGSYNEQFF.

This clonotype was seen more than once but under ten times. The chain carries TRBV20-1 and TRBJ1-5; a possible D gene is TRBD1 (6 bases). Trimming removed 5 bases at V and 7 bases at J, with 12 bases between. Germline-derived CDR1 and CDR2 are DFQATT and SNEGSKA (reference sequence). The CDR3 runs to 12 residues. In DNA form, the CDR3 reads TGCAGTGCTTGGACAGTAGGACAGCCCCAGCATTTT. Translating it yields CSAWTVGQPQHF.

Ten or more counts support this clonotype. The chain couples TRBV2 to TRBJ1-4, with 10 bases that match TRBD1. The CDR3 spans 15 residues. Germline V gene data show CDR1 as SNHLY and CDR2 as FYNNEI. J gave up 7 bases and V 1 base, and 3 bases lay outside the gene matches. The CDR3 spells CASSEGGTGAEKLFF. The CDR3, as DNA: TGTGCCAGCAGTGAAGGGGGGACAGGGGCTGAAAAACTGTTTTTT.

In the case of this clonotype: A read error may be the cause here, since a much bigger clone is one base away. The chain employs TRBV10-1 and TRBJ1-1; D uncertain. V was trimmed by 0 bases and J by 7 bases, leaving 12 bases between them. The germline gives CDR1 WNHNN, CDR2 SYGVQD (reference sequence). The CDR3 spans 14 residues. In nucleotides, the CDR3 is TGCGCCAGCAGTGAGTCGGCGACGGAGGTTGAAGCTTTCTTT. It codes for CASSESATEVEAFF.

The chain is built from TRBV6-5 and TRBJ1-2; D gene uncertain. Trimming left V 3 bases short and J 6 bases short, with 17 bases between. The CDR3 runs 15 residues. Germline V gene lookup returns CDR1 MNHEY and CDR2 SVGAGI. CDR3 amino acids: CASSYAGGSHDGYTF. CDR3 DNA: TGTGCCAGCAGTTATGCCGGAGGAAGCCACGATGGCTACACCTTC.

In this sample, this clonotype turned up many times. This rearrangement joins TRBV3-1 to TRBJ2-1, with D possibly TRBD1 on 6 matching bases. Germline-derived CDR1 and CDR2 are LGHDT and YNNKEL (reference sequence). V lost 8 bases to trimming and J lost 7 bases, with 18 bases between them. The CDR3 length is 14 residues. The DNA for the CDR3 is TGTGCCAGCGCGGTAGTGGGGGCTGGGAATGAGCAGTTCTTC. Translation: CASAVVGAGNEQFF.

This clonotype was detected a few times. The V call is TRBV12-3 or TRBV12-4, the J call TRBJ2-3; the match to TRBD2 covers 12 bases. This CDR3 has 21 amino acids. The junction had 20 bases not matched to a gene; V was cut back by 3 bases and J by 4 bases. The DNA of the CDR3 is TGTGCCAGCAGTTTGCGGGCTGGACTAGCGGGACCACCTCGGGGTGCAGATACGCAGTATTTT. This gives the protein CASSLRAGLAGPPRGADTQYF.

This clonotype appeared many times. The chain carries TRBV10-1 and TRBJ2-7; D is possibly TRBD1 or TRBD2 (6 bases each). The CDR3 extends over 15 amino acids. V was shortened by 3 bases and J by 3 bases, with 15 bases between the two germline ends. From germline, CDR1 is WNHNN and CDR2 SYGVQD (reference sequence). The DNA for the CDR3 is TGCGCCAGCAGTGAATCGGGGGCAGGCGTCTACGAGCAGTACTTC. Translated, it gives CASSESGAGVYEQYF.

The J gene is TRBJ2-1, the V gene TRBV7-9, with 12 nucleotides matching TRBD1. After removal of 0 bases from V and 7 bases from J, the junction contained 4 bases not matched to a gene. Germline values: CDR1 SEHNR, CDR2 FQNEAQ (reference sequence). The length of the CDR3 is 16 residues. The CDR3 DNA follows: TGTGCCAGCAGCTTAGCGGGGACAGGGGGCTTGAATGAGCAGTTCTTC. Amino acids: CASSLAGTGGLNEQFF. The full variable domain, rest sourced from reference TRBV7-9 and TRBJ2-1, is DTGVSQNPRHKITKRGQNVTFRCDPISEHNRLYWYRQTLGQGPEFLTYFQNEAQLEKSRLLSDRFSAERPKGSFSTLEIQRTEQGDSAMYLCASSLAGTGGLNEQFFGPGTRLTVL.

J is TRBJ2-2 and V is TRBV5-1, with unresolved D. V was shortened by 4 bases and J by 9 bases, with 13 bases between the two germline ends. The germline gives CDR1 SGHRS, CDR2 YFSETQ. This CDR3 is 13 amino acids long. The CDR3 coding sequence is TGCGCCAGCAGCAGACCACCCGCCCGGGAGCTGTTTTTT. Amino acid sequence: CASSRPPARELFF. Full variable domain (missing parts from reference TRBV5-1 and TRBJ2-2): KAGVTQTPRYLIKTRGQQVTLSCSPISGHRSVSWYQQTPGQGLQFLFEYFSETQRNKGNFPGRFSGRQFSNSRSEMNVSTLELGDSALYLCASSRPPARELFFGEGSRLTVL.

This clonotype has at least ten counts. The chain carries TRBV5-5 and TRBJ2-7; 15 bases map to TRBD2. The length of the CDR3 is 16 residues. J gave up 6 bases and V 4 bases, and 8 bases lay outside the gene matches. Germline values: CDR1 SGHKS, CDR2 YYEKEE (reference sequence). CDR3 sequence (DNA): TGTGCCAGCAGCACCGCCCCGGGACTAGCGGGGGGCGAGCAGTACTTC. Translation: CASSTAPGLAGGEQYF.

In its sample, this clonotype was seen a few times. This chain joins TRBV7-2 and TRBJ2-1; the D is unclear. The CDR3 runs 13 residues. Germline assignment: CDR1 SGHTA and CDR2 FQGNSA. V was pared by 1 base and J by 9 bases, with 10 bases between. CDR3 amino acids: CASSLVFGGEQFF. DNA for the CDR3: TGTGCCAGCAGCTTAGTGTTCGGTGGTGAGCAGTTCTTC.